The following is a T cell receptor beta chain sequence with its context. The antigen is unknown. The data stem from a study of glioma-infiltrating T cells after dendritic cell vaccination. Study-wide context: Patients received autologous tumor lysate-pulsed dendritic cell vaccination between the early 2000s and the early 2010s. Patients received three intradermal dendritic cell vaccine injections at biweekly intervals.

Generated by immunoSEQ multiplex PCR, the TCRdb table keeps only in-frame clones and is missing some. The table shows approximately 82,000 clones, with about 87% occurring only once. Study-wide points: TCR clonality showed no direct relationship with survival.

This CDR3 is 12 amino acids long. Germline assignment: CDR1 MNHNS and CDR2 SASEGT. With V trimmed by 4 bases and J by 12 bases, 6 bases remained unmatched. This sequence joins TRBV6-1 and TRBJ1-1, with 9 bases matching TRBD1. The source of this sequence is a human donor with glioblastoma. Source: blood, taken before dendritic cell vaccination. The chain's CDR3 is CASSVQGAQTFF. In DNA form, the CDR3 reads TGTGCCAGCAGTGTACAGGGGGCGCAAACTTTCTTT.